This is a list of T cell receptor beta chains from one sample in a study of blood T cell repertoires in COVID-19. The method was immunoSEQ multiplex PCR; TCRdb's version includes in-frame clones alone and lacks a portion of them. In the table there are fewer than 150,000 clones, around 85% of which are singletons. The specimen sequenced was peripheral blood. Receptor source: a man aged 50 to 60 with acute or convalescent COVID-19. Both conserved end residues are trimmed from each CDR3. Each record gives: V gene, CDR3 protein.

v_gene: TRBV6-5; CDR3aa: ATRRTGGTDTQY
v_gene: TRBV3-1/TRBV3-2; CDR3aa: ASSHGQALEAF
v_gene: TRBV2; CDR3aa: ASQRGGTDTQY
v_gene: TRBV9; CDR3aa: ASSLSGTRTDTQY
v_gene: TRBV5-1; CDR3aa: ASSLRGSEAF
v_gene: TRBV28; CDR3aa: ASSLGGTNYGYT
v_gene: TRBV18; CDR3aa: ASSPLQGVNQPQH
v_gene: TRBV5-4; CDR3aa: ASSWPGQMNTEAF
v_gene: TRBV7-6; CDR3aa: ASSLQGAGEPDEQY
v_gene: TRBV5-4; CDR3aa: ASSFQETWEAF
v_gene: TRBV7-6; CDR3aa: ASSSDEGGPFADTQY
v_gene: TRBV5-1; CDR3aa: ASSLQAGEQPQH
v_gene: TRBV4-1; CDR3aa: ASSQGSGNGNQPQH
v_gene: TRBV3-1/TRBV3-2; CDR3aa: ASSPSGGRGGYT
v_gene: TRBV5-1; CDR3aa: ASSPSPGLLANEKLF
v_gene: TRBV3-1/TRBV3-2; CDR3aa: ASSQDSWSSGNTIY
v_gene: TRBV6-1; CDR3aa: ASSETGARGNQPQH
v_gene: TRBV5-5; CDR3aa: ASSLVQQGKETQY
v_gene: TRBV5-4; CDR3aa: ASSLPSGGTQTGELF
v_gene: TRBV5-1; CDR3aa: ASSLVGSGDYEQY
v_gene: TRBV11-1; CDR3aa: ASSLEHPNYGYT
v_gene: TRBV28; CDR3aa: ASSLGGAGYGYT
v_gene: TRBV27; CDR3aa: ASSPWTGGTTDTQY
v_gene: TRBV28; CDR3aa: ASGWRATNEKLF
v_gene: TRBV25-1; CDR3aa: ASSAPMRYQETQY
v_gene: TRBV9; CDR3aa: ASSVGATPNYGYT
v_gene: TRBV5-5; CDR3aa: ASSLYSADTQY
v_gene: TRBV7-8; CDR3aa: ASSRGGGLLNTEAF
v_gene: TRBV18; CDR3aa: ASSLGTGGTNTEAF
v_gene: TRBV10-3; CDR3aa: AIRPGQGGDTQY
v_gene: TRBV27; CDR3aa: ASRGGVGGTQY
v_gene: TRBV28; CDR3aa: ASSFYSGISNQPQH
v_gene: TRBV5-1; CDR3aa: ASSLIRQGFGEQY
v_gene: TRBV9; CDR3aa: ASSAGRRNEKLF
v_gene: TRBV10-1; CDR3aa: ASSDAGGTNTGELF
v_gene: TRBV29-1; CDR3aa: SVEAGPPNEKLF
v_gene: TRBV11-2; CDR3aa: ASSPTRGSTDTQY
v_gene: TRBV6-6; CDR3aa: ASTFDSEAF
v_gene: TRBV5-1; CDR3aa: ASSFGTSLGQETQY
v_gene: TRBV6-5; CDR3aa: ASGTSGANVLT
v_gene: TRBV9; CDR3aa: ASRGQTNTGELF
v_gene: TRBV9; CDR3aa: ASSAGRGGQPQH
v_gene: TRBV9; CDR3aa: ASSVNSGDQY
v_gene: TRBV12-5; CDR3aa: ASGSRGSNQPQH
v_gene: TRBV7-2; CDR3aa: ASSQTDRARHEQY
v_gene: TRBV5-4; CDR3aa: ASSSQAGGTGNTIY
v_gene: TRBV19; CDR3aa: ASRADSRGVTDTQY
v_gene: TRBV6-5; CDR3aa: ASSYSERETEAF
v_gene: TRBV7-7; CDR3aa: ASSRGQGALDTQY
v_gene: TRBV7-9; CDR3aa: ASARGDEKLF
v_gene: TRBV11-3; CDR3aa: ASSFSGQITDTQY
v_gene: TRBV29-1; CDR3aa: SARTGDSYEQY
v_gene: TRBV2; CDR3aa: ASSEALGLRQPQH
v_gene: TRBV5-1; CDR3aa: ASSPRGSGQYNEQF
v_gene: TRBV29-1; CDR3aa: SGDSGADTQY
v_gene: TRBV10-3; CDR3aa: AISAAGASTDTQY
v_gene: TRBV6-5; CDR3aa: ASITTGTAF